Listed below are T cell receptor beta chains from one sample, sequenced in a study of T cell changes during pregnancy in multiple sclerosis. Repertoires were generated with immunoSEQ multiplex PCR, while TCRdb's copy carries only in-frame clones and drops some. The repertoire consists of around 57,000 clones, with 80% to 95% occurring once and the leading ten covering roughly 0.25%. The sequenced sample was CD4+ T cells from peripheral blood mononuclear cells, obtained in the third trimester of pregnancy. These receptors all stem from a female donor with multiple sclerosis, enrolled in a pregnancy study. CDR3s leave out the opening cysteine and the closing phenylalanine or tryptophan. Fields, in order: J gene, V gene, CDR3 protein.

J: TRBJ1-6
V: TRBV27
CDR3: ASSLRPGSGSPLH

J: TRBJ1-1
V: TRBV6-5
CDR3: ASSYGSLRNTEAF

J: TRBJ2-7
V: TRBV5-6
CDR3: ASSLGLAGSYEQY

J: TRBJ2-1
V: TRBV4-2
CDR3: ASPSRTGRTSPSGDEQF

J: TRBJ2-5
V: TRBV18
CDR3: ASSTHPQETQY

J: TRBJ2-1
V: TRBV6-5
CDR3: ASSSGLAGYNEQF

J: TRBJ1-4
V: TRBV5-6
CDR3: ASSLAGGREKLF

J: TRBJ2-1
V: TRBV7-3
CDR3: ASSFTASGYNEQF

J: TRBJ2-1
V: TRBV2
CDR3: ASNFQGFEQF

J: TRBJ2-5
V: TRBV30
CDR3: AWSVGAGGVETQY

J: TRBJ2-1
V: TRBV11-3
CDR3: ASSLGLAGLGEQF

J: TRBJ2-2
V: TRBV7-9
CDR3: ASSFGGSGSPGELF

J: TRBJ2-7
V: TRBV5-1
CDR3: ASSSGTREQY

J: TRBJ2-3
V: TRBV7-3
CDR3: ASSALSSRGTDTQY

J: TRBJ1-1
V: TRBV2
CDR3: ASKYTGNTEAF

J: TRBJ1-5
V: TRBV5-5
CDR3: ASSLAMALVNQPQH

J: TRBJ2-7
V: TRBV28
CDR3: ASSKYRGVTYEQY

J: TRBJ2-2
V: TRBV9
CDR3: ASSNRQGVTGELF

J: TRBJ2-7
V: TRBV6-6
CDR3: ASSRGQGVSYEQY

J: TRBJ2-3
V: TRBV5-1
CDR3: ASSSGLSTDTQY

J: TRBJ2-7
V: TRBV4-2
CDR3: ASSQADRVTYEQY

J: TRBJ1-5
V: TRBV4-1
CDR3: ASSLQDGNQPQH

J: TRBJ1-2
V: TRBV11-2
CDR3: ASSSPRGIIDGYT

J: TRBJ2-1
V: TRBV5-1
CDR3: ASSLAGGQEF

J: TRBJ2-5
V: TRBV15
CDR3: ATVYAGILQETQY

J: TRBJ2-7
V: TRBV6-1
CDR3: ASSEYEGGVKQY

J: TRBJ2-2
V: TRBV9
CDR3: ASSLPHRGNGELF

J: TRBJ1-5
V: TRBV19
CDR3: ASSILQGGNQPQH

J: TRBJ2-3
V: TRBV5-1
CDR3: ASSLEDLTDTQY

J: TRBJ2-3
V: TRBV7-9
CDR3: ASISGLTDTQY

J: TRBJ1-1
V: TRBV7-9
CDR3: ASSLQRDTEAF

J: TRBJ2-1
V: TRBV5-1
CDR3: ASSRGQGSYNEQF

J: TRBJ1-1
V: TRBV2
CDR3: ASSEDYSRWTF

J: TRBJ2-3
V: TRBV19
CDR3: ASSVYTSGAIDTQY

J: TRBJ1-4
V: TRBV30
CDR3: AWSWAQGVNEKLF

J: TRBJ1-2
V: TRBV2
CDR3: ASSTQGWGYT

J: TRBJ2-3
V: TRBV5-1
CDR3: ASSLGLGLADTDTQY

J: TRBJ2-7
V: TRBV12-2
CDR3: ASRPGGGISYEQY

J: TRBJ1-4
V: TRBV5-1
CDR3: ASSSDTTYEKLF

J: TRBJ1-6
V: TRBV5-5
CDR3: ASTETTVRNSPLH

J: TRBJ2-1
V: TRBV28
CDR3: ASSLSRGLAGDEQF

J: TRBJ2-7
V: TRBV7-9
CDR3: ASSPPRNTYEQY

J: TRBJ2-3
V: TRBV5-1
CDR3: ASSLTPLALTDTQY

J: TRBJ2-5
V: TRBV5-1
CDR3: ASSLGGNQETQY

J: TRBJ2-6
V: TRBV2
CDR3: ASSVQGASSGANVLT

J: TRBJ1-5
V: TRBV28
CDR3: ASSITVVSNQPQH